This is a list of T cell receptor beta chains from one sample in a study of blood T cell repertoires in COVID-19. Sequenced by immunoSEQ multiplex PCR; TCRdb stores in-frame clones only, minus some. The sample includes more than 250,000 clones, 90% seen only once; the top ten take 1.7%. The sample consisted of PBMCs or T cells enriched from blood (not recorded which). The origin of the receptors is a woman aged 18-29 years with acute COVID-19. The CDR3 runs from the conserved cysteine through the conserved F or W.

TRBJ1-2 TRBV27 CASSTGQGHGYTF
TRBJ1-1 TRBV29-1 CSAGSLTRGLNTEAFF
TRBJ1-1 TRBV5-1 CASSPQHLSNTEAFF
TRBJ2-3 TRBV6-4 CASSDQGARTDTQYF
TRBJ2-5 TRBV11-2 CASSLGSRTGRETQYF
TRBJ2-3 TRBV4-2 CASSQDRWRTGGGNTQYF
TRBJ1-1 TRBV30 CAWSPTGNTEAFF
TRBJ2-2 TRBV7-8 CASSPDRGTGELFF
TRBJ2-3 TRBV7-9 CASSVTGEGDTQYF
TRBJ1-5 TRBV18 CASSPDGTNHYQPQHF
TRBJ2-7 TRBV4-1 CASSQGRAFGSYEQYF
TRBJ1-3 TRBV2 CASSEEPGVSGNTIYF
TRBJ1-6 TRBV27 CASSSSRIYLSYNSPLHF
TRBJ1-1 TRBV9 CASSVDSRGGRRSVNTEAFF
TRBJ2-5 TRBV6-7 CASSSDRGERQETQYF
TRBJ1-1 TRBV7-2 CASSATGYTEAFF
TRBJ2-3 TRBV6-4 CASSDDGGSTDTQYF
TRBJ2-7 TRBV28 CASSLAGGPTYEQYF
TRBJ1-2 TRBV29-1 CSDRTGNGYTF
TRBJ2-7 TRBV7-2 CASSLPDRVYEQYF
TRBJ2-1 TRBV27 CASSWAGEVEQFF
TRBJ1-1 TRBV2 CASRGGTEAFF
TRBJ1-6 TRBV4-1 CASSPHPQGWDSPLHF
TRBJ1-1 TRBV11-1 CASSPSVRDTEAFF
TRBJ1-5 TRBV27 CASRGTGTGYSNQPQHF
TRBJ1-1 TRBV18 CASSTGGWTEAFF
TRBJ2-7 TRBV6-5 CASSPTGTSVYEQYF
TRBJ1-3 TRBV11-2 CASSLQTEDTIYF
TRBJ1-5 TRBV4-1 CASSPPSNQPQHF
TRBJ2-1 TRBV5-6 CASSKGTGDYNEQFF
TRBJ1-1 TRBV7-9 CASSPPRGGPMNTEAFF
TRBJ2-3 TRBV7-6 CASSELAASTDTQYF
TRBJ1-5 TRBV18 CASSPRTPGQGAPNGQPQHF
TRBJ1-1 TRBV10-1 CASSGQRSAGNTEAFF
TRBJ2-7 TRBV7-9 CASSLTADGEQYF
TRBJ2-7 TRBV6-5 CASSYGGEGYEQYF
TRBJ2-1 TRBV18 CASSRLGTSAYNEQFF
TRBJ2-7 TRBV28 CASSPGTSGSIEQYF
TRBJ1-4 TRBV30 CAWSVYSTNEKLFF
TRBJ2-1 TRBV15 CATSRGPSGGYNEQFF
TRBJ2-1 TRBV18 CASATKQYNEQFF
TRBJ1-6 TRBV11-2 CASSLDVDSSNSPLHF
TRBJ2-7 TRBV18 CASSSGGDYEQYF
TRBJ1-6 TRBV4-1 CASSHPDREGNSPLHF
TRBJ2-7 TRBV5-1 CASSLEVAGEYEQYF
TRBJ1-4 TRBV4-1 CASSQRVPGEGEKLFF
TRBJ1-2 TRBV11-2 CASSGTGLLYGYTF
TRBJ2-1 TRBV7-2 CASSSSKGASYNEQFF
TRBJ2-4 TRBV30 CAWMGGENIQYF
TRBJ2-5 TRBV28 CASSLSATGGQETQYF
TRBJ2-3 TRBV27 CASSLRGRREDTQYF